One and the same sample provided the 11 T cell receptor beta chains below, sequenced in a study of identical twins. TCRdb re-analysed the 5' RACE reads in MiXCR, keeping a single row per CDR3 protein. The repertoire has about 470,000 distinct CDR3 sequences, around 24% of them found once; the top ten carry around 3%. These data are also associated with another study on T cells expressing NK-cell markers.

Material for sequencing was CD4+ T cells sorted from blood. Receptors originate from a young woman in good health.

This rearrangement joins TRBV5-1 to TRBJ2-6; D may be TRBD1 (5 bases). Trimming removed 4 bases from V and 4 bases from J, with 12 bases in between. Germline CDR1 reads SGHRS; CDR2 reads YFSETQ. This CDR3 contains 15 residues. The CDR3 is CASSATGPGANVLTF. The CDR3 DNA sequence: TGCGCCAGCAGCGCAACAGGTCCAGGGGCCAACGTCCTGACTTTC. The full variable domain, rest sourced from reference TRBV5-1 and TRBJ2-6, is KAGVTQTPRYLIKTRGQQVTLSCSPISGHRSVSWYQQTPGQGLQFLFEYFSETQRNKGNFPGRFSGRQFSNSRSEMNVSTLELGDSALYLCASSATGPGANVLTFGAGSRLTVL.

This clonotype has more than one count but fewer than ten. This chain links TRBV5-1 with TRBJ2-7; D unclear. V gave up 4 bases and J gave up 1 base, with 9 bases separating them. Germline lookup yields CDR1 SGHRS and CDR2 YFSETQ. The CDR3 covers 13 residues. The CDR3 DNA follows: TGCGCCAGCAGCCCGGCCCAATCCTACGAGCAGTACTTC. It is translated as CASSPAQSYEQYF.

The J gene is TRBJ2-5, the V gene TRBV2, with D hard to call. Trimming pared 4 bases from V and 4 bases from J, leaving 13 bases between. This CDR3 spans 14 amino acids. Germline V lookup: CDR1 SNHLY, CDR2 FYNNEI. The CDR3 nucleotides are TGTGCCAGCAGTGGTGGGGTGTCGGGAGAGACCCAGTACTTC. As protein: CASSGGVSGETQYF.

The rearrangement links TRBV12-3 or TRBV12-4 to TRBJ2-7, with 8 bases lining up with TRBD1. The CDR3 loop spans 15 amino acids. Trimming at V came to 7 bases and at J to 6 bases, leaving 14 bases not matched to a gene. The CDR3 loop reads CASTSGQAFRGEQYF. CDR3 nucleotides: TGTGCCAGCACCTCGGGACAGGCGTTTAGGGGCGAGCAGTACTTC.

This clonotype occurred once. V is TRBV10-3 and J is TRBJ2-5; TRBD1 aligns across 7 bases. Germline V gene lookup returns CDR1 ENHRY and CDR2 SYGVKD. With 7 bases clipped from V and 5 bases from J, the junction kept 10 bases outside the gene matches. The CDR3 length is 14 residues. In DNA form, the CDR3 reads TGTGCCATCAACCAAGGGGGCGCGGGCGAGACCCAGTACTTC. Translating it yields CAINQGGAGETQYF.

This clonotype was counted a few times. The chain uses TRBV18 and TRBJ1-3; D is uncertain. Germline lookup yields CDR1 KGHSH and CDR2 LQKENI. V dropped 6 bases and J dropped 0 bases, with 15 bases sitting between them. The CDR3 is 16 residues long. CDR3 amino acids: CASSSVVVGSGNTIYF. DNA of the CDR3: TGTGCCAGCTCCTCCGTGGTGGTGGGCTCTGGAAACACCATATATTTT.

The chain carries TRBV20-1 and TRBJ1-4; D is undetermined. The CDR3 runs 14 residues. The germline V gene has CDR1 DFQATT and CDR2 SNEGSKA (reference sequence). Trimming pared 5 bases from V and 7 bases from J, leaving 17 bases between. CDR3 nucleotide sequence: TGCAGTGCTGGCCGCACAGCGTTATCTGAAAAACTGTTTTTT. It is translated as CSAGRTALSEKLFF.

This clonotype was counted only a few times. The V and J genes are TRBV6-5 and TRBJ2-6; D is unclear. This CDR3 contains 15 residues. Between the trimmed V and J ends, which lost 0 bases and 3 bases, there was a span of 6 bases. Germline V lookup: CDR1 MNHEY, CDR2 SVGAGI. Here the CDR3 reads CASSYSGGGANVLTF. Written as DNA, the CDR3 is TGTGCCAGCAGTTACTCGGGCGGTGGGGCCAACGTCCTGACTTTC.

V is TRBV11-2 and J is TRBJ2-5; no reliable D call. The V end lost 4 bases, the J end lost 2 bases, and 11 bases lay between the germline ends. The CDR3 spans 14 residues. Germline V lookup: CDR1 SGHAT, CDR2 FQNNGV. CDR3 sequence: CASSSHWGQETQYF. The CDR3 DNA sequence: TGTGCCAGCAGCTCGCATTGGGGACAAGAGACCCAGTACTTC.

The CDR3 DNA follows: TGTGCCAGCAGTGAGGGATTCACCGGGGAGCTGTTTTTT. Amino acid sequence: CASSEGFTGELFF. The chain couples TRBV6-1 to TRBJ2-2, with unresolved D. The CDR3 contains 13 residues. Germline CDR1 is MNHNS and CDR2 is SASEGT. The germline V and J ends were trimmed by 3 bases and 4 bases, with 6 bases remaining between them.

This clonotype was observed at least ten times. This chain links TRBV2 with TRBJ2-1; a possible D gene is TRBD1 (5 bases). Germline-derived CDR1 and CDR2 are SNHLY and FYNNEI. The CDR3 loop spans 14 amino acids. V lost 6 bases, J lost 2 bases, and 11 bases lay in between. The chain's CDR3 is CASSRDAPYNEQFF. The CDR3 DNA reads TGTGCCAGCAGCAGGGATGCCCCCTACAATGAGCAGTTCTTC.